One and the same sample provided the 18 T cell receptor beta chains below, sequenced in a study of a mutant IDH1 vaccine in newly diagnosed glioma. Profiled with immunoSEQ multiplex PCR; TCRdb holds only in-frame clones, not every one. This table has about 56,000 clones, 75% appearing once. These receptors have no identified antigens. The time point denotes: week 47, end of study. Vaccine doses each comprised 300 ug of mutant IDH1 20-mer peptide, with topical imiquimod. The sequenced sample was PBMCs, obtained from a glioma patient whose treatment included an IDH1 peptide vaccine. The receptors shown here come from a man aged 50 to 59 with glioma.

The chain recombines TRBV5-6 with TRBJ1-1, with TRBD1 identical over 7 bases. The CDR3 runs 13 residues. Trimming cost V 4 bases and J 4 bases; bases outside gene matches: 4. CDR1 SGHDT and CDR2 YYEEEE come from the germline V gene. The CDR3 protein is CASSPDRFTEAFF. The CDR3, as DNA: TGTGCCAGCAGCCCGGACAGGTTCACTGAAGCTTTCTTT.

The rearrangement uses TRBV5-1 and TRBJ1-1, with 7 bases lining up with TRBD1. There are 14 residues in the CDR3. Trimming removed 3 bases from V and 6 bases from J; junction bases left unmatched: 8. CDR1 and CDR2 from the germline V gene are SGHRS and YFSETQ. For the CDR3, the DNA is TGCGCCAGCAGCTCGAAACAGGGGTGGGCTGAAGCTTTCTTT. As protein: CASSSKQGWAEAFF.

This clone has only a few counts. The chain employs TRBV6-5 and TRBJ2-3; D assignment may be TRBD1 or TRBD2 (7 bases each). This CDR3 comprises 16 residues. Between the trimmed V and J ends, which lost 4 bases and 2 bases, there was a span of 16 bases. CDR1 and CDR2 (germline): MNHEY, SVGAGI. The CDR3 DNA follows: TGTGCCAGCAGTTTCAGGGGAGGGGGCTACACAGATACGCAGTATTTT. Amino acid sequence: CASSFRGGGYTDTQYF.

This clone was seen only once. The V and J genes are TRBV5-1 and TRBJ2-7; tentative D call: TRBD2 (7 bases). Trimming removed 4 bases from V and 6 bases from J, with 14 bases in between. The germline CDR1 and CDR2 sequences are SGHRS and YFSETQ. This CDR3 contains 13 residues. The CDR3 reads CASSMGGGGEQYF. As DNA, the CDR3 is TGCGCCAGCAGCATGGGAGGGGGGGGCGAGCAGTACTTC.

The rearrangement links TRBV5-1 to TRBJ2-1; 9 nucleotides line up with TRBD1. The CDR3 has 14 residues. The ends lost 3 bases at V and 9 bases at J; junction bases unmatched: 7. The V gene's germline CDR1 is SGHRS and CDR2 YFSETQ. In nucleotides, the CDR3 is TGCGCCAGCAGCTACCGGACAGGGGAGGGTGAGCAGTTCTTC. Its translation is CASSYRTGEGEQFF.

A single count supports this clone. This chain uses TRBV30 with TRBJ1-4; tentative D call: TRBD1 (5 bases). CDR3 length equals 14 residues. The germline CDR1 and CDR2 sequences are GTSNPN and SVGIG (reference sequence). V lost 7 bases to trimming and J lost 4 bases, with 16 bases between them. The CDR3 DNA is TGTGCCTTTTTCCAGGGTACCCTTAATGAAAAACTGTTTTTT. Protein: CAFFQGTLNEKLFF.

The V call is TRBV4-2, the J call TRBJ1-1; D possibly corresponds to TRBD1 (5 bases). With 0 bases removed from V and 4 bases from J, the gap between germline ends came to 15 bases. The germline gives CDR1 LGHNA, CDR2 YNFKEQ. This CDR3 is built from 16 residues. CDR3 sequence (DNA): TGTGCCAGCAGCCAAGACGGGGCGTCCTGGGCCACTGAAGCTTTCTTT. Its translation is CASSQDGASWATEAFF.

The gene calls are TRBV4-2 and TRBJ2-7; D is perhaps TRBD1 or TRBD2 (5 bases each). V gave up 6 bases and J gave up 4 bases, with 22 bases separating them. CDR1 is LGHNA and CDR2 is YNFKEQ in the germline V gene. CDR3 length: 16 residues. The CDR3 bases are TGTGCCAGCAGGCGAACCCGGGACCAAGCTTCGTACGAGCAGTACTTC. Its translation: CASRRTRDQASYEQYF.

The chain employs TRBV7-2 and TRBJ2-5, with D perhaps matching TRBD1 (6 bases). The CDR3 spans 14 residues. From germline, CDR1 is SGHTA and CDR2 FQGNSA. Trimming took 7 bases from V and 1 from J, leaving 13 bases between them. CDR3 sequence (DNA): TGTGCCAGCAAACCCCTGGGGGCCCAAGAGACCCAGTACTTC. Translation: CASKPLGAQETQYF.

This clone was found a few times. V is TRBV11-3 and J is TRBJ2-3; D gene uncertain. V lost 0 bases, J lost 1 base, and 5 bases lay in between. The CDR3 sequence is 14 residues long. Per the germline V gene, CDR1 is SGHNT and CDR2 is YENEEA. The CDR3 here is CASSLDGRTDTQYF. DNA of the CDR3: TGTGCCAGCAGCTTAGATGGGCGCACAGATACGCAGTATTTT.

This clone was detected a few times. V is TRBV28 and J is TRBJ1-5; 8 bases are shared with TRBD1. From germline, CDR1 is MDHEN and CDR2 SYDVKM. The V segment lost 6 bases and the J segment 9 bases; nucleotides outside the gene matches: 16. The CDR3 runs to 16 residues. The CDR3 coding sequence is TGTGCCAGCAGCCTACTCCAGGGGGCAGCCGGGGGGCCCCAGCATTTT. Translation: CASSLLQGAAGGPQHF. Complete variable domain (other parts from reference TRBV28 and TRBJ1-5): DVKVTQSSRYLVKRTGEKVFLECVQDMDHENMFWYRQDPGLGLRLIYFSYDVKMKEKGDIPEGYSVSREKKERFSLILESASTNQTSMYLCASSLLQGAAGGPQHFGDGTRLSIL.

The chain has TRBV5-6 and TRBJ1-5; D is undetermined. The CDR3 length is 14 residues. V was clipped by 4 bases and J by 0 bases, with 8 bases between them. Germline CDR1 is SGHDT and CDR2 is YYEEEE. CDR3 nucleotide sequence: TGTGCCAGCAGCGACGGACGTAGCAATCAGCCCCAGCATTTT. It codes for CASSDGRSNQPQHF.

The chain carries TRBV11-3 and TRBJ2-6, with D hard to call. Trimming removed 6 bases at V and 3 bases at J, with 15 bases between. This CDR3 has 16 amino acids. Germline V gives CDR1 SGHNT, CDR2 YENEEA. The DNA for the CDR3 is TGTGCCAGCAGTTCCCATACGGAAAGTGGGGCCAACGTCCTGACTTTC. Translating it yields CASSSHTESGANVLTF.

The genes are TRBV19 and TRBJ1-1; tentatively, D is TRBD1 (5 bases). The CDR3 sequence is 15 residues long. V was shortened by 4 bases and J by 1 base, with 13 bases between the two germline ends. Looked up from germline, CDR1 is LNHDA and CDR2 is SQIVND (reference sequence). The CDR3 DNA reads TGTGCCAGTAGTAAGGGGAGAGAGAAGAACACTGAAGCTTTCTTT. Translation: CASSKGREKNTEAFF. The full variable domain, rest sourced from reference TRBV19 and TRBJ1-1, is DGGITQSPKYLFRKEGQNVTLSCEQNLNHDAMYWYRQDPGQGLRLIYYSQIVNDFQKGDIAEGYSVSREKKESFPLTVTSAQKNPTAFYLCASSKGREKNTEAFFGQGTRLTVV.

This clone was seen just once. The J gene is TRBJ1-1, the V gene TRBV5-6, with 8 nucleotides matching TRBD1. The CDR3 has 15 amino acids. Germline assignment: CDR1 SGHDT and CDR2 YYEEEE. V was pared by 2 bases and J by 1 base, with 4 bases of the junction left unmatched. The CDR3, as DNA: TGTGCCAGCAGCTTAGACAGGGGCTGGAACACTGAAGCTTTCTTT. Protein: CASSLDRGWNTEAFF.

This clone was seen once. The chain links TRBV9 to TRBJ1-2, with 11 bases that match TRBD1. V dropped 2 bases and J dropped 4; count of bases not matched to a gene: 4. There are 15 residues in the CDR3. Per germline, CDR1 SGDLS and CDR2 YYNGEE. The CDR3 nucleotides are TGTGCCAGCAGCGTCCGGGACAGGGGGGTCTATGGCTACACCTTC. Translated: CASSVRDRGVYGYTF.

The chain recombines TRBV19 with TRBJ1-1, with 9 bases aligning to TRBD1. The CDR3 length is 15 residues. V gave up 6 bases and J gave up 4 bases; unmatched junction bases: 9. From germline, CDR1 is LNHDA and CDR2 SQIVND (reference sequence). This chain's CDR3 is CASSSRGQGSTEAFF. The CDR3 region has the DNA TGTGCCAGTAGCTCTCGGGGACAGGGAAGCACTGAAGCTTTCTTT.

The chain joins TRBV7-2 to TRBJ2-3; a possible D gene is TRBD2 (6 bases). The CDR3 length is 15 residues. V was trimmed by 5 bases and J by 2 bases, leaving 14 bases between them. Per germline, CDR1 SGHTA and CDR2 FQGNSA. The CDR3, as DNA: TGTGCCAGCAGCCCGAGACTAGGAGACACAGATACGCAGTATTTT. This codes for CASSPRLGDTDTQYF.